The rows below give T cell receptor beta chains drawn from one sample of a study of blood T cell repertoires in COVID-19. Some clones are missing from TCRdb's copy, which holds only in-frame ones; the method was immunoSEQ multiplex PCR. The sample includes 150,000 to 200,000 clones, around 80% of them seen just once. The specimen sequenced was peripheral blood. The receptor set was obtained from a woman in her seventies with acute or convalescent COVID-19. Each CDR3 is given with its conserved first and last residue. The D gene is left open where the match is weak. Where a row states a size, it is once, few, many or the class of an expanded clone; other rows omit it.

TGCGCCAGCAGTCAACCCGGGGGGCGTAATTCACCCCTCCACTTT	CASSQPGGRNSPLHF	TRBV23-1	TRBJ1-6	.	.
TGTGCCACCAAGTCTAGCGGATACCAAGAGACCCAGTACTTC	CATKSSGYQETQYF	TRBV24-1	TRBJ2-5	once	TRBD2
TGTGCCAGCAGCGTAGGAGGACTCCCCTTCAAGGGTGGCTACACCTTC	CASSVGGLPFKGGYTF	TRBV9	TRBJ1-2	few	.
TGTGCCAGCAGCTTAGGGTCGGAGGGGTTAGAGACCCAGTACTTC	CASSLGSEGLETQYF	TRBV13	TRBJ2-5	.	.
TGCGCCAGCAGCTCAAGGGGACAGACTCAAGAGACCCAGTACTTC	CASSSRGQTQETQYF	TRBV5-1	TRBJ2-5	once	TRBD1
TGCGCCAGCGGGCCGGGGGTAGGTGAAAAACTGTTTTTT	CASGPGVGEKLFF	TRBV5-1	TRBJ1-4	.	.
TGTGCCAGCAGCCCCGACAGGGGCTATGGCTACACCTTC	CASSPDRGYGYTF	TRBV3-1/TRBV3-2	TRBJ1-2	.	TRBD1
TGTGCCAGCCGCGCCGGGGGAACCTACGAGCAGTACTTC	CASRAGGTYEQYF	TRBV28	TRBJ2-7	.	.
TGTGCCAGCAGTGAGGCGGGGTATAATTCACCCCTCCACTTT	CASSEAGYNSPLHF	TRBV6-1	TRBJ1-6	.	.
TGTGCCAGCAGTTACTTCGGGACAGGCGAAGAGACCCAGTACTTC	CASSYFGTGEETQYF	TRBV6-2/TRBV6-3	TRBJ2-5	once	TRBD1
TGTGCCAGCAACAGGGGAAGGGACTATGGCTACACCTTC	CASNRGRDYGYTF	TRBV19	TRBJ1-2	.	TRBD1
TGTGCCAGCAGTCGCGGGGGGTGGACAGATACGCAGTATTTT	CASSRGGWTDTQYF	TRBV7-2	TRBJ2-3	.	TRBD2
TGCAGCGTTGAAATGGGAGGTAACACTGAAGCTTTCTTT	CSVEMGGNTEAFF	TRBV29-1	TRBJ1-1	once	.
TGTGCCAGCTCACCAGGCGGGACTAGCGGATACAATGAGCAGTTCTTC	CASSPGGTSGYNEQFF	TRBV18	TRBJ2-1	.	TRBD2
TGTGCCAGCAGCCTGTCGCGGACTTCCCACGAGCAGTACTTC	CASSLSRTSHEQYF	TRBV11-1	TRBJ2-7	few	.
TGTGCCAGCAGCTTAGCACAGGGGGCAACCTACGAGCAGTACTTC	CASSLAQGATYEQYF	TRBV7-9	TRBJ2-7	.	TRBD1
TGTGCCAGCAGCGTAGACCCAGGGTCCCCAAGCTCTGGCTACACCTTC	CASSVDPGSPSSGYTF	TRBV9	TRBJ1-2	.	.
TGTGCCAGCAGTTCCCCTTCAGGCCCCTATGGCTACACCTTC	CASSSPSGPYGYTF	TRBV28	TRBJ1-2	.	.
TGTGCCAGCAGCTTGATTGGTGCGGGACTGGCCTTCAATGGCTACACCTTC	CASSLIGAGLAFNGYTF	TRBV5-5	TRBJ1-2	.	.
TGTGCCACCAGCGAGGCCCCAGGGGGCAGAGGCAATGAGCAGTTCTTC	CATSEAPGGRGNEQFF	TRBV15	TRBJ2-1	.	TRBD1
TGCGCCAGCAGCTCCGAGACTAGCGGGAGAGATACGCAGTATTTT	CASSSETSGRDTQYF	TRBV5-1	TRBJ2-3	.	TRBD2
TGCGCCAGCAGCCTGGGACTAGGCCCTCCCAATGAGCAGTTCTTC	CASSLGLGPPNEQFF	TRBV5-1	TRBJ2-1	.	TRBD2
TGTGCCTGGACTCGGGATACGAACACTGAAGCTTTCTTT	CAWTRDTNTEAFF	TRBV30	TRBJ1-1	many	.
TGTGCCAGCAGTTCCCTAATCTCGAACACCGGGGAGCTGTTTTTT	CASSSLISNTGELFF	TRBV27	TRBJ2-2	many	.
TGCGCCAGCAGCCAAGATGCGACAGGAAACTATGGCTACACCTTC	CASSQDATGNYGYTF	TRBV4-3	TRBJ1-2	once	.
TGTGCCAGTAGTATAGGCGGGAGGGCCCGGAACGGGGAGCTGTTTTTT	CASSIGGRARNGELFF	TRBV19	TRBJ2-2	once	TRBD2
TGTGCCAGCAGCTTCCGGGGTTCCCTGAACACCGGGGAGCTGTTTTTT	CASSFRGSLNTGELFF	TRBV7-2	TRBJ2-2	.	.
TGTGCCAGCAGTCCCCCGGGAGCGGGGGGCACAGATACGCAGTATTTT	CASSPPGAGGTDTQYF	TRBV28	TRBJ2-3	few	TRBD2
TGTGCCAGCAGTTTCACGACAGCCTCCTACGAGCAGTACTTC	CASSFTTASYEQYF	TRBV27	TRBJ2-7	.	.
TGTGCCAGCAGTTTTGGACAGATCACTGAAGCTTTCTTT	CASSFGQITEAFF	TRBV12-3/TRBV12-4	TRBJ1-1	once	.
TGTGCCAGCAGCTTGGAGGGACATTCCCCGGGAGGCTACACCTTC	CASSLEGHSPGGYTF	TRBV5-8	TRBJ1-2	.	.
TGTGCCAGTAGTGCTAGCGGGAGTTACGAGCAGTACTTC	CASSASGSYEQYF	TRBV19	TRBJ2-7	.	TRBD2
TGTGCCAGCAGTTTACCAGCAGAACAAGATGTTGTAGCGGGAGGGCCCGGAGAGACCCAGTACTTC	CASSLPAEQDVVAGGPGETQYF	TRBV28	TRBJ2-5	.	TRBD2
TGCGCCAGCAGCCCCTCGGGACACATTAATCAGCCCCAGCATTTT	CASSPSGHINQPQHF	TRBV4-3	TRBJ1-5	.	.
TGTGCCATCAGGAGAATGGGGGGAGAAAATTCACCCCTCCACTTT	CAIRRMGGENSPLHF	TRBV10-3	TRBJ1-6	few	.
TGTGCCAGCAGCGTAGAAAACAGGGGGCCCGGGGAGCTGTTTTTT	CASSVENRGPGELFF	TRBV9	TRBJ2-2	.	TRBD1
TGTGCTAGCAGCCGAAGCCTAGCGACGGAGACCCAGTACTTC	CASSRSLATETQYF	TRBV7-7	TRBJ2-5	.	.
TGTGCCAGCGGGGAAAGGACTAGCGGCAACAATGAGCAGTTCTTC	CASGERTSGNNEQFF	TRBV2	TRBJ2-1	.	TRBD2
TGTGCCAGCAGCCCGCGAGGACAGGGGGCCCAAGAGACCCAGTACTTC	CASSPRGQGAQETQYF	TRBV9	TRBJ2-5	.	TRBD1
TGTGCCAGCAGCTCAAACAGGGCTCAGAATTCACCCCTCCACTTT	CASSSNRAQNSPLHF	TRBV7-2	TRBJ1-6	.	.
TGTGCCAGCAGCTCCCAACAGGGGGCGAGCACCGGGGAGCTGTTTTTT	CASSSQQGASTGELFF	TRBV7-8	TRBJ2-2	.	TRBD1
TGTGCCAGTAGTATTAACCCCTGGCTGAATGAGCAGTTCTTC	CASSINPWLNEQFF	TRBV19	TRBJ2-1	.	.
TGTGCCAGCAGTTACGACGACAGGGGAGATTCACCCCTCCACTTT	CASSYDDRGDSPLHF	TRBV6-5	TRBJ1-6	.	TRBD1
TGTGCCAGCAGCTTACGGGCGGGAGGCGGCACCGGGGAGCTGTTTTTT	CASSLRAGGGTGELFF	TRBV7-2	TRBJ2-2	.	TRBD2
TGTGCCAGCAGCGTAGGGGGCGACTATGGCTACACCTTC	CASSVGGDYGYTF	TRBV7-9	TRBJ1-2	.	TRBD1
TGTGCCAGCAGCATGGATCCACAGGGAACCACTGAAGCTTTCTTT	CASSMDPQGTTEAFF	TRBV9	TRBJ1-1	.	.
TGTGCCAGCAGCCAAGTGGCGCAGGCCGGCTATGGCTACACCTTC	CASSQVAQAGYGYTF	TRBV14	TRBJ1-2	.	.
TGTGCCAGCAGCCAAGTTTACAGGGGGCTGGTTGGCTACACCTTC	CASSQVYRGLVGYTF	TRBV3-1/TRBV3-2	TRBJ1-2	medium-sized	TRBD1
TGTGCCAGCAGCTTGGTAGGGGTACTAGAGACCCAGTACTTC	CASSLVGVLETQYF	TRBV5-4	TRBJ2-5	.	.
TGTGCCAGCAGCTTAGCGGACCCTGGGGCCAACGTCCTGACTTTC	CASSLADPGANVLTF	TRBV21-1	TRBJ2-6	.	.
TGTGCCAGCAGCCGGAACCCCACAGACCTTTCACCCCTCCACTTT	CASSRNPTDLSPLHF	TRBV7-2	TRBJ1-6	once	.
TGCAGTGCTAGTCTACCCTCAAACACCGGGGAGCTGTTTTTT	CSASLPSNTGELFF	TRBV20-1	TRBJ2-2	.	.
TGTGCCAGCAGCCTCCTCAGGGGTGCCGGGGAGCTGTTTTTT	CASSLLRGAGELFF	TRBV7-9	TRBJ2-2	.	.
TGCAGTGCTAGCAATCAGTTTGAGCTGTTTTTT	CSASNQFELFF	TRBV20-1	TRBJ2-2	.	.
TGTGCCAGCAGCGTAGACCGGACAGCCACTAGCACAGATACGCAGTATTTT	CASSVDRTATSTDTQYF	TRBV9	TRBJ2-3	.	.
TGCGCCAGGGGTACAATAAGGGACTCCCTTTTTAGCACTGAAGCTTTCTTT	CARGTIRDSLFSTEAFF	TRBV10-1	TRBJ1-1	few	.
TGTGCCAGCAGCTTGGCCATGACAGCTAACTATGGCTACACCTTC	CASSLAMTANYGYTF	TRBV5-5	TRBJ1-2	.	.
TGTGCCAGCAGTTTACTCCAGGGGAGGGGCGGGGAGCTGTTTTTT	CASSLLQGRGGELFF	TRBV28	TRBJ2-2	.	.
TGTGCCAGCGTTCAAGGGGGCATCTATGGCTACACCTTC	CASVQGGIYGYTF	TRBV28	TRBJ1-2	.	TRBD1